This TCR beta chain came from a study of CD8 T cells in Susac syndrome. It was with random hexamers that roughly 0.5 to 1 ug RNA was reverse transcribed. A single record per CDR3 protein comes from TCRdb applying MiXCR to the immunoSEQ multiplex PCR reads. The table records 200,000 or so distinct CDR3 sequences, nearly 95% of them present only once. Only a few counts were recorded for this clonotype. Trimming cost V 3 bases and J 5 bases, with 10 bases left between them. Germline CDR1 reads KGHSH; CDR2 reads LQKENI. The CDR3 runs 13 residues. The chain joins TRBV18 to TRBJ2-5, with a tentative D call TRBD2 (6 bases). This sequence was found in a human donor with multiple sclerosis. The sample was CD4+ T cells from PBMCs. CDR3 coding DNA: TGTGCCAGCTCACCCGGAGGGAAGGAGACCCAGTACTTC. This encodes CASSPGGKETQYF. Full variable domain (missing parts from reference TRBV18 and TRBJ2-5): NAGVMQNPRHLVRRRGQEARLRCSPMKGHSHVYWYRQLPEEGLKFMVYLQKENIIDESGMPKERFSAEFPKEGPSILRIQQVVRGDSAAYFCASSPGGKETQYFGPGTRLLVL.